This T cell receptor beta chain was obtained from a study of cytomegalovirus exposure and HLA in healthy donors. Study findings and constraints: With DRB1 most and HLA-C fewest, TCR association rates differed between HLA loci in a later analysis. Presence/absence analyses assumed roughly uniform sequencing depth across donors. Solely CMV serostatus was available to characterize immune exposure.

Both 60 Vbeta primers and 13 Jbeta primers went into the PCR. Study processing details: Approximately 78 million unique TCR beta chains, 9.5 million to 11 million of them shared, were counted by a later analysis. Assay: immunoSEQ multiplex PCR; the TCRdb copy retains only in-frame clones and omits some. The V and J calls and the clone size are those of that table, but D and trimming were determined from the DNA. The sample has 100,000 or so clones; 65% to 85% are singletons. Comments on this clone: Its antigen is unknown.

V lost 1 base to trimming and J lost 6 bases, with 15 bases between them. Germline V gene lookup returns CDR1 SGHTA and CDR2 FQGNSA. The CDR3 covers 15 residues. The rearrangement links TRBV7-2 to TRBJ2-5; D possibly corresponds to TRBD2 (5 bases). This clonotype was obtained from a man aged 50-59 years in good health and CMV-seronegative. Sequenced sample: PBMCs. The CDR3 nucleotides are TGTGCCAGCAGCTTAGGGACGGGGTTCGCGCAGACCCAGTACTTC. As protein: CASSLGTGFAQTQYF.